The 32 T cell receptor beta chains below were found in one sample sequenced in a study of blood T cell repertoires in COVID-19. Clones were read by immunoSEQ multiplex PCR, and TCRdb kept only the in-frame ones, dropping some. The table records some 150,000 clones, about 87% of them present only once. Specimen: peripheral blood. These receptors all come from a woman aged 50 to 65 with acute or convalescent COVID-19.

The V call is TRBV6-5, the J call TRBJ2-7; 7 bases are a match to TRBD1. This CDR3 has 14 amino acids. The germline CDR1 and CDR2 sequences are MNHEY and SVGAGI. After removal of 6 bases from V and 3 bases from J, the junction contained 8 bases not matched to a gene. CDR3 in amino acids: CASRETGNHYEQYF. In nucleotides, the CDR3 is TGTGCCAGCAGGGAGACAGGGAACCACTACGAGCAGTACTTC.

CDR3 sequence: CASSRLTDTQYF. The CDR3 DNA follows: TGTGCCAGCAGCCGACTCACAGATACGCAGTATTTT. V usage is TRBV3-1 (or the pseudogene TRBV3-2) and J usage is TRBJ2-3; D unresolved. Trimming cost V 4 bases and J 2 bases, with 4 bases left between them. The germline V gene has CDR1 LGHDT and CDR2 YNNKEL (reference sequence). The CDR3 consists of 12 residues.

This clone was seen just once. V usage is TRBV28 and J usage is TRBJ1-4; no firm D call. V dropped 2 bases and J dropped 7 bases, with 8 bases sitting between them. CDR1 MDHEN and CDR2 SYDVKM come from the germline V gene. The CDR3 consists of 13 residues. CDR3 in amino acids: CASSLSGIEKLFF. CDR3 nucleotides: TGTGCCAGCAGTTTAAGCGGGATTGAAAAACTGTTTTTT.

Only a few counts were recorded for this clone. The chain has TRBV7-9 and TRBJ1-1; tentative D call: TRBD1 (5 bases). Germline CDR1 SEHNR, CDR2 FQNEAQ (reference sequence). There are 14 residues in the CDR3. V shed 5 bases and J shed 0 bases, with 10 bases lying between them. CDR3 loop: CASSPGDLNTEAFF. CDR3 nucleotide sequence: TGTGCCAGCAGCCCCGGGGACTTGAACACTGAAGCTTTCTTT.

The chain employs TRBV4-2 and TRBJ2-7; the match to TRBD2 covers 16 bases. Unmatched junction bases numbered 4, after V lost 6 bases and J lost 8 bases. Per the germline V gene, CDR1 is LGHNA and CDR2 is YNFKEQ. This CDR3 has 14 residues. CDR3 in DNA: TGTGCCAGCAGACCGGGACTAGCGGGAGGGCAGCAGTACTTC. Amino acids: CASRPGLAGGQQYF.

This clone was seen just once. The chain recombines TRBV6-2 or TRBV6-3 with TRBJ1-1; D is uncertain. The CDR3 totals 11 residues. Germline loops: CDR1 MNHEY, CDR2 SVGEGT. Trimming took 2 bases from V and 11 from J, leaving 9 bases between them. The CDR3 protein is CASSYEAIAFF. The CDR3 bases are TGTGCCAGCAGTTACGAGGCGATCGCTTTCTTT.

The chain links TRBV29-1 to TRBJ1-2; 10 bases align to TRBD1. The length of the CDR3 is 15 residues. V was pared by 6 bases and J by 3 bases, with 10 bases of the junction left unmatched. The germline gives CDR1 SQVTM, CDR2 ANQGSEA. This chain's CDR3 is CSVEVTGGSYYGYTF. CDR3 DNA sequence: TGCAGCGTGGAGGTGACAGGGGGCAGTTACTATGGCTACACCTTC.

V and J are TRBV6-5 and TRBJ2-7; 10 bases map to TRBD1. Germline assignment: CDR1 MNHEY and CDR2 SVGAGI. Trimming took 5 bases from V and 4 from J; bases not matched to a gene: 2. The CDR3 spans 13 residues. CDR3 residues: CASSQGQGYEQYF. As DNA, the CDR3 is TGTGCCAGCAGTCAGGGACAGGGGTACGAGCAGTACTTC.

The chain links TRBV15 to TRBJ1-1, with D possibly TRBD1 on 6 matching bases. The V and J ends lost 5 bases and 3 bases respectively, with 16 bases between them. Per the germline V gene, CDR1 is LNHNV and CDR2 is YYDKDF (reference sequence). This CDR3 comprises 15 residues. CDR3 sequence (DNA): TGTGCCACCAGCCAAGTGGCGGGGGCGGACACTGAAGCTTTCTTT. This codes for CATSQVAGADTEAFF.

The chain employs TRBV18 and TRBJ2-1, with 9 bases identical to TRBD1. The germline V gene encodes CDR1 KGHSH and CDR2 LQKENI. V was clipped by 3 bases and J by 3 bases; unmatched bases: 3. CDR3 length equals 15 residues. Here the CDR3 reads CASSPGQGIYNEQFF. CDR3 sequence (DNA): TGTGCCAGCTCACCCGGACAGGGGATCTACAATGAGCAGTTCTTC.

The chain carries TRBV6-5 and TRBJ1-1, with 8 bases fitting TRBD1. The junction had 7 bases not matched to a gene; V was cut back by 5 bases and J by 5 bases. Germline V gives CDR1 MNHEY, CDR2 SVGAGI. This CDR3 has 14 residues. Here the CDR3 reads CASSLAGGGTEAFF. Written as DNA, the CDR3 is TGTGCCAGCAGTCTCGCAGGGGGCGGAACTGAAGCTTTCTTT.

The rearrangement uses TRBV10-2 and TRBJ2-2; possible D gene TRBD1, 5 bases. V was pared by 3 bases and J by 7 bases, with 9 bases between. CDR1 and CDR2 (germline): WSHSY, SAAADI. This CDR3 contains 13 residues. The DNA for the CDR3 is TGCGCCAGCAGTGATCAGGGCCGCGGGGAGCTGTTTTTT. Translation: CASSDQGRGELFF.

The CDR3 loop reads CASSQGAGNSNQPQHF. In DNA, the CDR3 is TGTGCCAGCAGCCAAGGGGCTGGAAATAGCAATCAGCCCCAGCATTTT. The genes are TRBV3-1 (or the pseudogene TRBV3-2) and TRBJ1-5; D unclear. The V and J ends lost 1 base and 0 bases respectively, with 10 bases between them. Germline assignment: CDR1 LGHDT and CDR2 YNNKEL (reference sequence). The CDR3 consists of 16 residues.

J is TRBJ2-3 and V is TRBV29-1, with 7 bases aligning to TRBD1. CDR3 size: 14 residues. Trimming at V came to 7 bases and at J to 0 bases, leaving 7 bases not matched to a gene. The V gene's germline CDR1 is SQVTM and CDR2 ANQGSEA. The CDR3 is CSGTGTASTDTQYF. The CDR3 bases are TGCAGCGGGACCGGGACAGCTAGCACAGATACGCAGTATTTT.

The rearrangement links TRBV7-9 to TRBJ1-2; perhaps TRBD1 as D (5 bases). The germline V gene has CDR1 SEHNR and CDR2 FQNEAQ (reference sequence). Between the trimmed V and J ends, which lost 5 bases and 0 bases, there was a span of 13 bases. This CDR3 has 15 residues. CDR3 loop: CASSEMGGSNYGYTF. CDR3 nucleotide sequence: TGTGCCAGCAGCGAAATGGGGGGGTCTAACTATGGCTACACCTTC.

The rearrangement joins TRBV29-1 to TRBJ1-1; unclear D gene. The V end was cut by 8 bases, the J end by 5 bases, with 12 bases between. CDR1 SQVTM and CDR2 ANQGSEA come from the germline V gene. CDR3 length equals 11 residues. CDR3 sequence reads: CSPHSVTEAFF. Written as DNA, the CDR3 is TGCAGCCCCCACTCCGTGACTGAAGCTTTCTTT.

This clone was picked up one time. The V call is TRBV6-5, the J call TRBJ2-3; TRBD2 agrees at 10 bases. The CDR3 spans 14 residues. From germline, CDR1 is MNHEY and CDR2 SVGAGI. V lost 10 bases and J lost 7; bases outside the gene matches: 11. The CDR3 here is CAISSGGQLNTQYF. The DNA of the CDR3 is TGTGCCATCTCTAGCGGGGGCCAACTTAATACGCAGTATTTT.

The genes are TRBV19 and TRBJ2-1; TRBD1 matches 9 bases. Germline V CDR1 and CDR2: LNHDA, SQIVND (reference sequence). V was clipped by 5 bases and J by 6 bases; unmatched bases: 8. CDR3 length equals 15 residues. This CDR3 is CASSGGTGKGNEQFF. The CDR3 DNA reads TGTGCCAGTAGTGGCGGGACAGGGAAGGGCAATGAGCAGTTCTTC.

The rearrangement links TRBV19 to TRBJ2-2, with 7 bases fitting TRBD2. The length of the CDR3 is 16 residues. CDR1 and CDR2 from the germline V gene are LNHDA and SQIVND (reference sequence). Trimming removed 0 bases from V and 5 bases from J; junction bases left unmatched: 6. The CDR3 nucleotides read TGTGCCAGTAGTATAGAAGACGGGAGGACGACCGGGGAGCTGTTTTTT. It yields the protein CASSIEDGRTTGELFF.

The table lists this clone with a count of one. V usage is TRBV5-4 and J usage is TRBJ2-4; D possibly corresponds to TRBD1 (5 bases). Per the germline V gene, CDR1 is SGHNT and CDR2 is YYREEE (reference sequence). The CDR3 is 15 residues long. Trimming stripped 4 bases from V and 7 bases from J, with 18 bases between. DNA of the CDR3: TGTGCCAGCAGCCTCGGCCCCGCCCAGGGCAACATTCAGTACTTC. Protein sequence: CASSLGPAQGNIQYF.

CDR3 in DNA: TGTGCCTGGAGTCGGGGACTAGAAGAACTCACAGATACGCAGTATTTT. It translates to CAWSRGLEELTDTQYF. The chain has TRBV30 and TRBJ2-3; TRBD2 agrees at 8 bases. Per the germline V gene, CDR1 is GTSNPN and CDR2 is SVGIG (reference sequence). This CDR3 is 16 amino acids long. V shed 2 bases, J shed 2 bases, and the junction held 9 bases outside the gene matches.

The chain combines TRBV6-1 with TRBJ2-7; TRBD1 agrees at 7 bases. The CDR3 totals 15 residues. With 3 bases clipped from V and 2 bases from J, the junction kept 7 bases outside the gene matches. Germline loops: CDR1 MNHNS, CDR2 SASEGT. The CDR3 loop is CASSDFYRGPYEQYF. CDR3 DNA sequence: TGTGCCAGCAGTGATTTCTACAGGGGACCCTACGAGCAGTACTTC.

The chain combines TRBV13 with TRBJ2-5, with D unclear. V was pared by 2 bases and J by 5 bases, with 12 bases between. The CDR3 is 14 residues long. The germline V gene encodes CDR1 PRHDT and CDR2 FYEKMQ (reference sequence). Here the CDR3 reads CASSLKGGRETQYF. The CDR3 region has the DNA TGTGCCAGCAGCTTAAAAGGCGGAAGGGAGACCCAGTACTTC.

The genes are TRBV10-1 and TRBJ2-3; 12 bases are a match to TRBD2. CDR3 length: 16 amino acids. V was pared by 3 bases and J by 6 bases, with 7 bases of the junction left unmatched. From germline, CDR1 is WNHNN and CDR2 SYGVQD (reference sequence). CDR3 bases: TGCGCCAGCAGTGATGGCACTAGCGGGAGGAGGGATACGCAGTATTTT. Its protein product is CASSDGTSGRRDTQYF.

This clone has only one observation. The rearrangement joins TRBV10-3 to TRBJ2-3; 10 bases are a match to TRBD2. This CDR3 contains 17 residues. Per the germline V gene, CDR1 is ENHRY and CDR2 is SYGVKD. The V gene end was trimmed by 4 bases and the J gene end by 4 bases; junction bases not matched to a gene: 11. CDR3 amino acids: CAISGRTSGVGADTQYF. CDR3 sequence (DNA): TGTGCCATCAGTGGGAGGACTAGCGGAGTGGGGGCAGATACGCAGTATTTT.

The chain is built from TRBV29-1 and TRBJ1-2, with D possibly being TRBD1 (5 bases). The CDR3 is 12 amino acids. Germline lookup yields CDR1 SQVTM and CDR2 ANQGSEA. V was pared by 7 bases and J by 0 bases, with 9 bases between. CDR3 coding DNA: TGCAGCGCTTGGACAACTAACTATGGCTACACCTTC. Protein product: CSAWTTNYGYTF.

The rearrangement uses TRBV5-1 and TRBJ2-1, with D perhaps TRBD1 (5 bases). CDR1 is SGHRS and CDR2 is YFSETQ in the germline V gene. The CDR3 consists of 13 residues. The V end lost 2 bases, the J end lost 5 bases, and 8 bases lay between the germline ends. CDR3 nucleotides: TGCGCCAGCAGCTTTAGCAGGGACAATGAGCAGTTCTTC. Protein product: CASSFSRDNEQFF.

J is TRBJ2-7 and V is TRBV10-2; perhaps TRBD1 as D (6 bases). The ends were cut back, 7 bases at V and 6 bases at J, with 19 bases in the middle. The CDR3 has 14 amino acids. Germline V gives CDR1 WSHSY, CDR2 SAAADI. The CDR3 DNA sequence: TGCGCCAGCATCAATTCCGGGACACTCCTCGAGCAGTACTTC. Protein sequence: CASINSGTLLEQYF.

The CDR3 DNA reads TGTGCCAGCAGCCAACAGGGGATTGGGGCAGTAGAGACCCAGTACTTC. The encoded protein is CASSQQGIGAVETQYF. The chain links TRBV3-1 (or the pseudogene TRBV3-2) to TRBJ2-5; D may be TRBD1 (6 bases). The CDR3 spans 16 residues. Trimming removed 2 bases from V and 4 bases from J, with 17 bases in between. From germline, CDR1 is LGHDT and CDR2 YNNKEL (reference sequence).

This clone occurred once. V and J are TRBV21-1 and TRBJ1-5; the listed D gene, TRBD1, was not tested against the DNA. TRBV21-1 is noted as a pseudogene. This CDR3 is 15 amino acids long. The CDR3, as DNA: TGTGCCAGCAGCAAAGGTGGGACAGGTAATCAGCCCCAGCATTTT. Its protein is CASSKGGTGNQPQHF.

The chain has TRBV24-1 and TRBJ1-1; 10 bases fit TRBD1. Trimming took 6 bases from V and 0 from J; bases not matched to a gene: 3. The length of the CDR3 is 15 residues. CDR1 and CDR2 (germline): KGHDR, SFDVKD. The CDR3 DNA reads TGTGCCACCAGTCCGGGACAGGGGATGAACACTGAAGCTTTCTTT. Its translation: CATSPGQGMNTEAFF.

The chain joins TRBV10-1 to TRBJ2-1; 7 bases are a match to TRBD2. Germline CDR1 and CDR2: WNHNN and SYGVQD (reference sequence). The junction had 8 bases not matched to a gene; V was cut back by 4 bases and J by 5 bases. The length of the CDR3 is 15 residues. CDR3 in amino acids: CASSGGLAENNEQFF. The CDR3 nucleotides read TGCGCCAGCAGTGGAGGGCTAGCGGAGAACAATGAGCAGTTCTTC.